These T cell receptor beta chains were read from a single sample in a study of T cells in Graves' hyperthyroidism and ophthalmopathy. TCRdb re-analysed the multiplex PCR reads in MiXCR, keeping a single row per CDR3 protein. In the table there are some 570,000 distinct CDR3 sequences, under 20% of which are singletons. The source material was blood. Receptors were obtained from a young woman with Graves' ophthalmopathy. Each CDR3 is given with its conserved first and last residue. The D gene is left open where the match is weak. Expanded clones get a size class; other rows say once, few or many, or leave the size out.

>TRBD1|TRBV6-1|TRBJ1-1|.
CASQTGGLTEAFF
TGTGCCAGCCAGACAGGGGGCCTTACTGAAGCTTTCTTT
>TRBD1|TRBV11-3|TRBJ1-2|many
CASSPGTGDYGYTF
TGTGCCAGCAGCCCCGGGACAGGGGACTATGGCTACACCTTC
>TRBD1|TRBV7-9|TRBJ1-1|many
CASRPRQGVNTEAFF
TGTGCCAGCAGACCGAGACAGGGGGTGAACACTGAAGCTTTCTTT
>.|TRBV20-1|TRBJ1-2|many
CSAEGYGYTF
TGCAGTGCTGAGGGATATGGCTACACCTTC
>.|TRBV7-9|TRBJ2-7|many
CASSLTSSYEQYF
TGTGCCAGCAGCCTAACGTCCTCCTACGAGCAGTACTTC
>.|TRBV28|TRBJ1-1|many
CASSFRLRTEAFF
TGTGCCAGCAGTTTTCGCTTAAGGACTGAAGCTTTCTTT
>.|TRBV20-1|TRBJ1-2|few
CSARQTNYGYTF
TGCAGTGCTAGACAGACTAACTATGGCTACACCTTC
>.|TRBV30|TRBJ1-6|many
CAWMKGLRDSPLHF
TGTGCCTGGATGAAAGGTCTTCGGGATTCACCCCTCCACTTT
>.|TRBV5-4|TRBJ1-1|.
CASSLANEATEAFF
TGTGCCAGCAGCTTGGCCAACGAGGCCACTGAAGCTTTCTTT
>.|TRBV10-3|TRBJ2-3|few
CATGHPSTDTQYF
TGTGCCACGGGACATCCTAGCACAGATACGCAGTATTTT
>.|TRBV6-1|TRBJ1-1|many
CASSDTPFMNTEAFF
TGTGCCAGCAGTGATACTCCATTCATGAACACTGAAGCTTTCTTT
>.|TRBV9|TRBJ1-2|many
CASSVEDSYGYTF
TGTGCCAGCAGCGTAGAAGACAGCTATGGCTACACCTTC
>.|TRBV10-3|TRBJ1-5|.
CAISGRDNQPQHF
TGTGCCATCTCCGGCAGGGACAATCAGCCCCAGCATTTT
>TRBD1|TRBV11-2|TRBJ2-3|.
CASSPNDRGFITDTQYF
TGTGCCAGCAGTCCGAACGACAGGGGATTCATCACAGATACGCAGTATTTT
>.|TRBV5-1|TRBJ1-1|many
CASSPGTASEDAEAFF
TGCGCCAGCAGCCCAGGAACCGCATCCGAAGACGCTGAAGCTTTCTTT
>TRBD2|TRBV20-1|TRBJ2-3|few
CSVLPGLAGGADDTQYF
TGCAGTGTTCTTCCGGGACTAGCGGGGGGGGCGGATGATACGCAGTATTTT
>TRBD1|TRBV4-2|TRBJ2-2|.
CASSQTGTGDTGELFF
TGTGCCAGCAGCCAGACTGGGACAGGGGACACCGGGGAGCTGTTTTTT
>TRBD1|TRBV6-2/TRBV6-3|TRBJ1-2|few
CASRTQGAQNYGYTF
TGTGCCAGCAGAACACAGGGGGCGCAAAACTATGGCTACACCTTC
>.|TRBV28|TRBJ1-6|many
CASSFRASPLHF
TGTGCCAGCAGTTTTCGGGCCTCACCCCTCCACTTT
>.|TRBV7-2|TRBJ2-6|.
CASSPRPLSSGANVLTF
TGTGCCAGCAGCCCTCGCCCCCTTAGCTCTGGGGCCAACGTCCTGACTTTC
>.|TRBV18|TRBJ1-1|once
CASSTGAENTEAFF
TGTGCCAGCTCAACGGGGGCAGAGAACACTGAAGCTTTCTTT
>.|TRBV5-6|TRBJ1-2|.
CASSPVEGGGYTF
TGTGCCAGCAGCCCGGTGGAGGGGGGCGGCTACACCTTC
>TRBD1|TRBV24-1|TRBJ1-5|.
CATSDHRGYSNQSQHF
TGTGCCACCAGTGACCACAGGGGTTATAGCAATCAGTCCCAGCATTTT
>TRBD2|TRBV5-1|TRBJ2-7|few
CASSRSRDYESWEQYF
TGCGCCAGCAGCCGAAGTCGGGACTATGAATCTTGGGAGCAGTACTTC
>TRBD1|TRBV10-2|TRBJ2-7|.
CASSRTGEYEQYF
TGCGCCAGCAGTAGGACAGGGGAGTACGAGCAGTACTTC
>.|TRBV6-2/TRBV6-3|TRBJ2-1|.
CASGLGTQEQFF
TGTGCCAGCGGGCTTGGGACTCAAGAGCAGTTCTTC
>TRBD2|TRBV28|TRBJ2-3|many
CASSPLAGGVSGTDTQYF
TGTGCCAGCAGTCCGCTTGCGGGGGGAGTTTCTGGCACAGATACGCAGTATTTT
>.|TRBV12-3/TRBV12-4|TRBJ1-1|many
CASTGAFEAFF
TGTGCCAGCACGGGGGCCTTTGAAGCTTTCTTT
>TRBD1|TRBV24-1|TRBJ1-2|few
CATSDGTGLIYGYTF
TGTGCCACCAGTGACGGGACAGGGCTTATCTATGGCTACACCTTC
>.|TRBV4-1|TRBJ1-3|few
CTSRLDKKSGNTIYF
TGCACCAGCAGACTAGACAAGAAGTCTGGAAACACCATATATTTT
>.|TRBV7-2|TRBJ1-1|many
CASSKGQVTEAFF
TGTGCCAGCAGTAAGGGCCAAGTCACTGAAGCTTTCTTT
>.|TRBV24-1|TRBJ2-5|few
CATSDFGQQETQYF
TGTGCCACCAGTGATTTCGGGCAGCAAGAGACCCAGTACTTC
>.|TRBV12-3/TRBV12-4|TRBJ2-7|many
CASSLAGETYEQYF
TGTGCCAGCAGTTTAGCGGGGGAAACCTACGAGCAGTACTTC
>TRBD1|TRBV10-2|TRBJ2-1|.
CASRQGQNNEQFF
TGCGCCAGTCGACAGGGGCAGAACAATGAGCAGTTCTTC
>TRBD2|TRBV3-1|TRBJ2-3|many
CAPWGLAGATDTQYF
TGTGCCCCCTGGGGACTAGCGGGGGCCACAGATACGCAGTATTTT
>TRBD1|TRBV6-5|TRBJ1-1|.
CASSYSWQGGRDGGMNTEAFF
TGTGCCAGCAGTTACTCGTGGCAGGGGGGACGGGACGGCGGGATGAACACTGAAGCTTTCTTT
>TRBD1|TRBV28|TRBJ1-1|many
CASSLGARTGRTEAFF
TGTGCCAGCAGTTTGGGGGCCCGGACAGGCAGGACTGAAGCTTTCTTT
>.|TRBV5-5|TRBJ1-2|.
CASSRVNYGYTF
TGTGCCAGCAGCCGGGTTAACTATGGCTACACCTTC
>TRBD1|TRBV7-8|TRBJ1-2|many
CASSSGTPLGTGGNYGYTF
TGTGCCAGCAGCTCCGGGACCCCCCTGGGGACAGGGGGCAACTATGGCTACACCTTC
>.|TRBV7-2|TRBJ1-4|many
CASSLWGGDEKLFF
TGTGCCAGCAGCCTCTGGGGGGGTGATGAAAAACTGTTTTTT
>.|TRBV2|TRBJ1-1|many
CASSAGMRGMNTEAFF
TGTGCCAGCAGTGCAGGGATGAGGGGAATGAACACTGAAGCTTTCTTT
>TRBD1|TRBV12-3/TRBV12-4|TRBJ1-3|.
CASTSDRGNTIYF
TGTGCCAGCACCTCGGACAGGGGAAACACCATATATTTT
>.|TRBV6-1|TRBJ1-1|many
CASRAGMNTEAFF
TGTGCCAGCAGGGCTGGGATGAACACTGAAGCTTTCTTT
>.|TRBV2|TRBJ1-1|.
CASSRVHTEAFF
TGTGCCAGCAGCAGGGTCCACACTGAAGCTTTCTTT
>TRBD1|TRBV4-3|TRBJ1-6|few
CASSQDRQGGSPLHF
TGCGCCAGCAGCCAAGATCGACAGGGCGGGTCACCCCTCCACTTT
>.|TRBV6-4|TRBJ2-2|.
CASFYSGELFF
TGTGCCAGCTTTTATAGCGGGGAGCTGTTTTTT
>TRBD1|TRBV28|TRBJ1-4|.
CASSPPGQGRVGATNEKLFF
TGTGCCAGCAGTCCGCCGGGACAGGGTAGAGTGGGAGCAACTAATGAAAAACTGTTTTTT
>.|TRBV4-1|TRBJ2-6|.
CASSQAGGTGANVLTF
TGCGCCAGCAGCCAAGCCGGGGGAACTGGGGCCAACGTCCTGACTTTC
>.|TRBV20-1|TRBJ2-1|.
CSAREWGRINEQFF
TGCAGTGCTAGAGAGTGGGGCAGGATCAATGAGCAGTTCTTC
>.|TRBV6-1|TRBJ1-1|many
CASSWGRTANTEAFF
TGTGCCAGCAGTTGGGGAAGGACAGCTAACACTGAAGCTTTCTTT
>TRBD1|TRBV9|TRBJ1-6|.
CASSGTGGIGSPLHF
TGTGCCAGCAGCGGAACAGGGGGCATTGGGTCACCCCTCCACTTT
>TRBD1|TRBV6-2/TRBV6-3|TRBJ2-7|many
CASSYAAGQGAIYEQYF
TGTGCCAGCAGTTACGCGGCAGGACAGGGGGCAATCTACGAGCAGTACTTC
>.|TRBV5-1|TRBJ2-1|few
CASSFLTAEEQFF
TGCGCCAGCAGCTTCTTAACCGCGGAAGAGCAGTTCTTC
>.|TRBV6-5|TRBJ2-3|.
CASSYSGGSGTDTQYF
TGTGCCAGCAGTTACTCCGGGGGTAGCGGCACAGATACGCAGTATTTT